Listed below are T cell receptor beta chains from one sample, sequenced in a study of blood T cell repertoires in COVID-19. Generated by immunoSEQ multiplex PCR, the TCRdb table keeps only in-frame clones and is missing some. Of 330,000 or so clones in the sample, roughly 87% were seen once. Sequenced material: PBMCs or T cells enriched from blood (not recorded which). The receptor source for this set is a woman in her twenties or thirties who had recovered from COVID-19. Both conserved end residues are part of each CDR3. A D gene is named only where the DNA matches it firmly. Clone size, where shown, is once, few, many, or a class for clones that have expanded.

-	TRBJ1-1	few	TRBV7-9	CASSYYTDNTEAFF	TGTGCCAGCAGCTATTATACAGATAACACTGAAGCTTTCTTT
-	TRBJ2-1	-	TRBV7-2	CASSFGTHNEQFF	TGTGCCAGCAGCTTCGGGACTCATAATGAGCAGTTCTTC
-	TRBJ1-5	once	TRBV12-5	CASGLGEGRPQHF	TGTGCTAGTGGTTTGGGGGAGGGAAGGCCCCAGCATTTT
-	TRBJ2-7	once	TRBV6-2/TRBV6-3	CASSQGSNYEQYF	TGTGCCAGCAGTCAGGGGTCGAACTACGAGCAGTACTTC
-	TRBJ1-1	-	TRBV5-3	CARSLVIVYMNTEAFF	TGTGCCAGAAGCCTGGTAATAGTCTATATGAACACTGAAGCTTTCTTT
TRBD1	TRBJ2-7	-	TRBV28	CASTLPDRAEQYF	TGTGCCAGCACCCTTCCGGACAGGGCCGAGCAGTACTTC
-	TRBJ2-1	-	TRBV28	CASSFSTDEQFF	TGTGCCAGCAGTTTTTCTACCGATGAGCAGTTCTTC
TRBD2	TRBJ2-3	once	TRBV7-8	CASSPRSGTATDTQYF	TGTGCCAGCAGCCCCCGGAGCGGGACCGCCACAGATACGCAGTATTTT
-	TRBJ1-6	-	TRBV10-3	CAIKGAEYNSPLHF	TGTGCCATCAAAGGGGCGGAGTATAATTCACCCCTCCACTTT
-	TRBJ2-3	-	TRBV5-1	CASSLVLGYTDTQYF	TGCGCCAGCAGCTTGGTTCTAGGTTACACAGATACGCAGTATTTT
-	TRBJ1-6	-	TRBV5-6	CASSSSNSPLHF	TGTGCCAGCAGCTCCTCTAATTCACCCCTCCACTTT
TRBD2	TRBJ2-1	few	TRBV5-1	CASSSSGSPYNEQFF	TGCGCCAGCAGTTCAAGCGGGAGCCCCTACAATGAGCAGTTCTTC
-	TRBJ1-4	-	TRBV5-6	CASSLLALGEKLFF	TGTGCCAGCAGCTTGCTAGCGTTGGGCGAAAAACTGTTTTTT
-	TRBJ2-3	-	TRBV27	CASSFRAGSGGFTDTQYF	TGTGCCAGCAGTTTCCGGGCGGGATCAGGGGGTTTCACAGATACGCAGTATTTT
TRBD2	TRBJ2-7	-	TRBV6-5	CASSLGSGGLEQYF	TGTGCCAGCAGTTTAGGTAGCGGGGGGCTCGAGCAGTACTTC
-	TRBJ1-2	-	TRBV27	CASSSDSGGYTF	TGTGCCAGCAGTTCTGACAGTGGGGGCTACACCTTC
-	TRBJ2-7	-	TRBV6-5	CASRGQITYEQYF	TGTGCCAGCAGAGGACAGATCACCTACGAGCAGTACTTC
-	TRBJ1-6	-	TRBV19	CASRTLERALWSPLHF	TGTGCCAGTAGGACCCTGGAGAGGGCTCTTTGGTCACCCCTCCACTTT
TRBD2	TRBJ2-1	-	TRBV3-1/TRBV3-2	CASSQGVAGGGTHSNEQFF	TGTGCCAGCAGCCAAGGCGTAGCGGGAGGAGGTACGCACTCCAATGAGCAGTTCTTC
-	TRBJ1-1	-	TRBV5-8	CASSLWRGRMNTEAFF	TGTGCCAGCAGCTTGTGGAGGGGAAGGATGAACACTGAAGCTTTCTTT
TRBD1	TRBJ1-3	-	TRBV18	CASSPSGQGAGNTIYF	TGTGCCAGCTCACCCTCCGGACAGGGAGCTGGAAACACCATATATTTT
TRBD1	TRBJ2-5	-	TRBV7-9	CASSSRDREGETQYF	TGTGCCAGCAGCTCCCGGGACAGGGAAGGGGAGACCCAGTACTTC
TRBD1	TRBJ1-1	-	TRBV9	CASSVGQGGEAFF	TGTGCCAGCAGCGTAGGGCAGGGGGGTGAAGCTTTCTTT
TRBD1	TRBJ1-2	-	TRBV2	CASSDRGYGYTF	TGTGCCAGCTCGGACAGGGGTTATGGCTACACCTTC
TRBD2	TRBJ2-5	-	TRBV11-3	CASSPAPRGGGETQYF	TGTGCCAGCAGCCCCGCACCCCGGGGGGGCGGGGAGACCCAGTACTTC
TRBD1	TRBJ2-7	-	TRBV4-1	CASSPPGQGVGEQYF	TGCGCCAGCAGCCCCCCGGGACAGGGGGTCGGCGAGCAGTACTTC
TRBD2	TRBJ2-1	-	TRBV18	CASSVSGSPYNEQFF	TGTGCCAGCTCAGTTAGCGGGAGCCCATACAATGAGCAGTTCTTC
-	TRBJ2-5	-	TRBV9	CASSPPALQETQYF	TGTGCCAGCAGCCCCCCAGCGCTACAAGAGACCCAGTACTTC
-	TRBJ2-7	-	TRBV10-3	CAISEGSRGYEQYF	TGTGCCATCAGTGAAGGTAGTCGGGGTTACGAGCAGTACTTC
TRBD1	TRBJ1-3	-	TRBV7-9	CASSSLGQDRGNTIYF	TGTGCCAGCAGCTCCTTGGGACAGGACCGTGGAAACACCATATATTTT
-	TRBJ2-2	-	TRBV2	CASSAFQGAGELFF	TGTGCCAGCAGTGCATTTCAAGGGGCCGGGGAGCTGTTTTTT
TRBD1	TRBJ2-1	once	TRBV11-3	CASSSTGVAYNEQFF	TGTGCCAGCAGCTCAACAGGGGTAGCCTACAATGAGCAGTTCTTC
-	TRBJ1-2	-	TRBV14	CASSPLRGPGGYTF	TGTGCCAGCAGCCCCCTCAGGGGCCCGGGGGGCTACACCTTC
-	TRBJ2-7	-	TRBV27	CASSPKPGFYEQYF	TGTGCCAGCAGTCCTAAACCAGGGTTCTACGAGCAGTACTTC
-	TRBJ2-7	-	TRBV7-2	CASSLSDYEQYF	TGTGCCAGCAGCTTGAGCGACTACGAGCAGTACTTC
TRBD1	TRBJ1-3	-	TRBV28	CASSLPDRGQAGNTIYF	TGTGCCAGCAGTTTACCTGACAGGGGGCAGGCTGGAAACACCATATATTTT
TRBD1	TRBJ2-1	-	TRBV11-3	CASSRTGSSYNEQFF	TGTGCCAGCAGCCGGACAGGGAGCTCCTACAATGAGCAGTTCTTC
-	TRBJ2-7	-	TRBV4-1	CASSQDSGFSYEQYF	TGCGCCAGCAGCCAAGATAGTGGTTTCTCCTACGAGCAGTACTTC
TRBD2	TRBJ2-3	-	TRBV2	CASSGRDYKQYF	TGTGCCAGCAGTGGAAGGGACTATAAGCAGTATTTT
-	TRBJ1-1	-	TRBV7-2	CASSPQRGVRTEAFF	TGTGCCAGCAGCCCCCAACGGGGGGTTCGGACTGAAGCTTTCTTT
-	TRBJ1-3	-	TRBV7-2	CASSLSNLSGNTIYF	TGTGCCAGCAGCTTGAGCAACCTCTCTGGAAACACCATATATTTT
-	TRBJ2-6	-	TRBV7-8	CASRPTGANVLTF	TGTGCCAGCAGACCTACTGGGGCCAACGTCCTGACTTTC
-	TRBJ1-4	-	TRBV13	CASSFRRPGEKLFF	TGTGCCAGCAGCTTTAGGCGCCCGGGGGAAAAACTGTTTTTT
TRBD2	TRBJ2-1	-	TRBV28	CASSSLLAAPYNEQFF	TGTGCCAGCAGTTCCTTACTAGCGGCCCCCTACAATGAGCAGTTCTTC
-	TRBJ1-6	few	TRBV2	CARRPGSNNSPLHF	TGTGCCAGGCGACCCGGGTCGAATAATTCACCCCTCCACTTT
TRBD2	TRBJ2-7	-	TRBV25-1	CASSLASGYEQYF	TGTGCCAGCAGTCTGGCTAGCGGATACGAGCAGTACTTC
TRBD1	TRBJ1-2	-	TRBV3-1/TRBV3-2	CASSQGTGVYYGYTF	TGTGCCAGCAGCCAGGGGACAGGGGTCTACTATGGCTACACCTTC
-	TRBJ2-7	few	TRBV18	CASSLSYEQYF	TGTGCCAGCTCACTCAGCTACGAGCAGTACTTC
-	TRBJ2-7	once	TRBV19	CASSPRQAPSYEQYF	TGTGCCAGTAGTCCAAGACAGGCCCCCTCCTACGAGCAGTACTTC
TRBD1	TRBJ2-1	-	TRBV11-1	CASSTGAGYNEQFF	TGTGCCAGCAGCACAGGGGCTGGCTACAATGAGCAGTTCTTC
TRBD1	TRBJ1-2	-	TRBV7-2	CASSSQGARGYTF	TGTGCCAGCAGCTCACAGGGGGCTCGTGGCTACACCTTC
TRBD2	TRBJ2-2	-	TRBV6-5	CASNNRLAGAGELFF	TGTGCCAGCAACAACCGACTAGCGGGGGCCGGGGAGCTGTTTTTT
-	TRBJ1-2	-	TRBV6-5	CASSYSSGTNYGYTF	TGTGCCAGCAGTTACTCGTCGGGGACTAACTATGGCTACACCTTC
TRBD1	TRBJ1-1	-	TRBV30	CAWSQKGGSGTEAFF	TGTGCCTGGAGTCAAAAAGGGGGCTCTGGCACTGAAGCTTTCTTT
-	TRBJ1-1	-	TRBV2	CASSERGGLNTEAFF	TGTGCCAGCAGTGAAAGGGGAGGGCTGAACACTGAAGCTTTCTTT
TRBD1	TRBJ1-5	-	TRBV15	CATSRSLDRVDQPQHF	TGTGCCACCAGCAGATCCCTAGACAGGGTAGATCAGCCCCAGCATTTT
TRBD2	TRBJ2-5	-	TRBV12-3/TRBV12-4	CASRGRGETQYF	TGTGCCAGCAGGGGGAGGGGAGAGACCCAGTACTTC